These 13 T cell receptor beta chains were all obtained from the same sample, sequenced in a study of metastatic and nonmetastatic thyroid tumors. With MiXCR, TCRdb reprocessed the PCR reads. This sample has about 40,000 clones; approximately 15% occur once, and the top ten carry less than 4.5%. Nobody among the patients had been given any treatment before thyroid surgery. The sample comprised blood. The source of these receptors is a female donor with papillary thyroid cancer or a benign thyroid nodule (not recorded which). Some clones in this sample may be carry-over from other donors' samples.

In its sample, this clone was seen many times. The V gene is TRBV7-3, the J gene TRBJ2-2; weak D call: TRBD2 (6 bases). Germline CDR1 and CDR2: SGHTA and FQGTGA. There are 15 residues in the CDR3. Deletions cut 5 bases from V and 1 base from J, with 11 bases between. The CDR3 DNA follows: TGTGCCAGCAGCAAAAGCGGGTTGAACACCGGGGAGCTGTTTTTT. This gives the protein CASSKSGLNTGELFF. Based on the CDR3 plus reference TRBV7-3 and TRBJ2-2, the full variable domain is GAGVSQTPSNKVTEKGKYVELRCDPISGHTALYWYRQSLGQGPEFLIYFQGTGAADDSGLPNDRFFAVRPEGSVSTLKIQRTERGDSAVYLCASSKSGLNTGELFFGEGSRLTVL.

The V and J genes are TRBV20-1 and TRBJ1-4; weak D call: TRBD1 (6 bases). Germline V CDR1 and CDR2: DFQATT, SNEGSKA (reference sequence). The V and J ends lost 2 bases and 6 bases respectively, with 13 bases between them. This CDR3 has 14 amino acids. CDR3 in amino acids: CSARITGRYEKLFF. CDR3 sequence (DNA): TGCAGTGCTAGAATTACAGGGAGGTATGAAAAACTGTTTTTT.

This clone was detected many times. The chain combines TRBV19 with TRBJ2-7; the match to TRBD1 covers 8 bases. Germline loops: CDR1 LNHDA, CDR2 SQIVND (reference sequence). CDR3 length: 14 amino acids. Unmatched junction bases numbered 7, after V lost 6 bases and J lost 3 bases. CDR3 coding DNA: TGTGCCAGTAGGAGCTCACAGGGGGTCTACGAGCAGTACTTC. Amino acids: CASRSSQGVYEQYF.

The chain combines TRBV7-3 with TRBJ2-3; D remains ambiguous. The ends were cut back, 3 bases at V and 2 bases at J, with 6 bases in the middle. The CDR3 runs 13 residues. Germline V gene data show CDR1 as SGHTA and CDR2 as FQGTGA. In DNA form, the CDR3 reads TGTGCCAGCAGCTTCATGCTCACAGATACGCAGTATTTT. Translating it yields CASSFMLTDTQYF.

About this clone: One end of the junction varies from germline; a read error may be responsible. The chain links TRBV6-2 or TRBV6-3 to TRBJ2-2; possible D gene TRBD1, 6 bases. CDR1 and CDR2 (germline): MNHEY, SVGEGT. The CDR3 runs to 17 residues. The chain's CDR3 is CASIYTQGFSGTGELFF. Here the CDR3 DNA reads TGTGCCAGCATTTACACACAGGGTTTTAGTGGGACCGGGGAGCTGTTTTTT.

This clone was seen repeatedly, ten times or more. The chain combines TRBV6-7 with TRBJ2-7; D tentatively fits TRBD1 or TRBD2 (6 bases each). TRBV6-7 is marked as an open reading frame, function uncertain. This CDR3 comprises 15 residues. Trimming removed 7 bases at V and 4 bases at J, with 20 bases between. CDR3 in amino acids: CASTPPGEALYEQYF. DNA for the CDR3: TGTGCCAGCACTCCCCCAGGGGAGGCGCTTTACGAGCAGTACTTC.

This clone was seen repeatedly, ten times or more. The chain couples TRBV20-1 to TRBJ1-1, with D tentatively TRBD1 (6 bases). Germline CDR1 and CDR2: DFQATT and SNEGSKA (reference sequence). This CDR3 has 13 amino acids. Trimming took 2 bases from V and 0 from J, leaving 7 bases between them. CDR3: CSARRTVNTEAFF. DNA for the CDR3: TGCAGTGCTAGAAGGACAGTGAACACTGAAGCTTTCTTT.

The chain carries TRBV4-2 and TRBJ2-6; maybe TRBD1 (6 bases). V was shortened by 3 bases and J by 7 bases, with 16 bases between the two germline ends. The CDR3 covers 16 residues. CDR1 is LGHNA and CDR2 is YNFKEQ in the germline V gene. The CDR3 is CASSQGVGACANVLTF. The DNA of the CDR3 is TGTGCCAGCAGCCAGGGGGTGGGGGCTTGTGCCAACGTCCTGACTTTC.

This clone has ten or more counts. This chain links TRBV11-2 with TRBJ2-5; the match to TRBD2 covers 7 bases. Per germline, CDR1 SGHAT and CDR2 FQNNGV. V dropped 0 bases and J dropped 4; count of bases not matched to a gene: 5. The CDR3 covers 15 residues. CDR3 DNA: TGTGCCAGCAGCTTAGAAACTAGCGATCGAGAGACCCAGTACTTC. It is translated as CASSLETSDRETQYF.

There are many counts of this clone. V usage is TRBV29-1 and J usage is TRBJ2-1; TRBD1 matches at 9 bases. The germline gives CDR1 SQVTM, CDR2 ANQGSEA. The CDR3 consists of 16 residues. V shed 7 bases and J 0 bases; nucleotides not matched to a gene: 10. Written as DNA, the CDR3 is TGCAGCGGCCTCACAGGGGGCGGGATCTCCTACAATGAGCAGTTCTTC. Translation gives CSGLTGGGISYNEQFF.

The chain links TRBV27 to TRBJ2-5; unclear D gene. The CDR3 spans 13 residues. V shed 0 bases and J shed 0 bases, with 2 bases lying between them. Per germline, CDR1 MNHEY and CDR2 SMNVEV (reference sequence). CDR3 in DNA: TGTGCCAGCAGTTTATCGTACCAAGAGACCCAGTACTTC. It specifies CASSLSYQETQYF.

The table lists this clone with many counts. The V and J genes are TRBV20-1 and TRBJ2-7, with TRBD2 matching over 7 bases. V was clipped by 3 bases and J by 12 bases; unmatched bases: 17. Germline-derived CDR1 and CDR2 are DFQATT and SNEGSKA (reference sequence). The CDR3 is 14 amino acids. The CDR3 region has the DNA TGCAGTGCTAGTCCCTGGGGGGGGGAGGAACTTGCGTACTTC. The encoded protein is CSASPWGGEELAYF.

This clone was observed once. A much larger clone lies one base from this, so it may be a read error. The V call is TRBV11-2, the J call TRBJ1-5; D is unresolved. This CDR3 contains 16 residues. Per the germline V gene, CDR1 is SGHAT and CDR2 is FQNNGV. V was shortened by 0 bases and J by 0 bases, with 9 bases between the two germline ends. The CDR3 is CASSLDGRGSNQPQHF. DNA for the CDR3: TGTGCCAGCAGCTTAGATGGTCGGGGTAGCAATCAGCCCCAGCATTTT.